Each of the 12 T cell receptor beta chains below was sequenced from the same sample in a study of blood T cell repertoires in COVID-19. The method was immunoSEQ multiplex PCR; TCRdb's version includes in-frame clones alone and lacks a portion of them. The repertoire has more than 250,000 clones, 80% to 90% of them found once; the top ten carry about 1.2%. Material for sequencing was peripheral blood. The receptors come from a woman between 50 and 59 years old with acute or convalescent COVID-19.

V is TRBV19 and J is TRBJ1-4; D uncertain. Germline CDR1 and CDR2: LNHDA and SQIVND (reference sequence). CDR3 length: 14 amino acids. V lost 6 bases and J lost 0, with 8 bases in between. The CDR3 bases are TGTGCCAGTAGAGACAAGGCAACTAATGAAAAACTGTTTTTT. It encodes CASRDKATNEKLFF.

This chain uses TRBV15 with TRBJ2-2, with 8 bases fitting TRBD1. CDR3 length: 16 residues. With 3 bases clipped from V and 7 bases from J, the junction kept 10 bases outside the gene matches. Germline V lookup: CDR1 LNHNV, CDR2 YYDKDF (reference sequence). The CDR3: CATSRDRQGLGGELFF. DNA of the CDR3: TGTGCCACCAGCAGGGACCGACAGGGGTTGGGCGGGGAGCTGTTTTTT.

The rearrangement joins TRBV29-1 to TRBJ1-3; D remains ambiguous. Germline loops: CDR1 SQVTM, CDR2 ANQGSEA. The CDR3 totals 13 residues. Deletions cut 4 bases from V and 0 bases from J, with 7 bases between. CDR3 bases: TGCAGCGTTGGGGCAGACTCTGGAAACACCATATATTTT. Translation gives CSVGADSGNTIYF.

The chain couples TRBV19 to TRBJ2-6; D is ambiguous. This CDR3 spans 15 amino acids. Trimming removed 3 bases from V and 0 bases from J, with 6 bases in between. The germline V gene has CDR1 LNHDA and CDR2 SQIVND (reference sequence). The CDR3 sequence: CASSITHSGANVLTF. The CDR3 DNA reads TGTGCCAGTAGTATTACTCACTCTGGGGCCAACGTCCTGACTTTC.

The chain links TRBV30 to TRBJ1-3, with TRBD1 matching over 8 bases. The CDR3 is 15 amino acids. Germline assignment: CDR1 GTSNPN and CDR2 SVGIG (reference sequence). With 1 base clipped from V and 5 bases from J, the junction kept 7 bases outside the gene matches. The CDR3 DNA reads TGTGCCTGGAGTGATCTGACAGGGGCACGAAACACCATATATTTT. Protein product: CAWSDLTGARNTIYF.

This chain uses TRBV3-1 (or the pseudogene TRBV3-2) with TRBJ1-4; D remains unclear. Germline CDR1 reads LGHDT; CDR2 reads YNNKEL (reference sequence). The CDR3 has 13 residues. V dropped 4 bases and J dropped 5 bases, with 8 bases sitting between them. The CDR3 sequence: CASSRRGNEKLFF. The CDR3 coding sequence is TGTGCCAGCAGCCGGCGAGGCAATGAAAAACTGTTTTTT.

The chain couples TRBV30 to TRBJ2-2; 11 nucleotides agree with TRBD2. This CDR3 contains 16 residues. CDR1 and CDR2 from the germline V gene are GTSNPN and SVGIG (reference sequence). The J segment lost 1 base and the V segment lost 4 bases, leaving 5 bases of the junction unmatched. CDR3 sequence: CAWNLGLAENTGELFF. The CDR3 coding sequence is TGTGCCTGGAATTTGGGACTAGCGGAGAACACCGGGGAGCTGTTTTTT.

V is TRBV6-5 and J is TRBJ1-5, with 9 positions matching TRBD1. The ends lost 8 bases at V and 5 bases at J; junction bases unmatched: 1. Germline V gene data show CDR1 as MNHEY and CDR2 as SVGAGI. The CDR3 runs 12 residues. CDR3 loop: CASWTGDQPQHF. The DNA of the CDR3 is TGTGCCAGCTGGACAGGGGATCAGCCCCAGCATTTT.

The chain couples TRBV5-1 to TRBJ2-5, with a weak D call TRBD1 (5 bases). Germline V gene sequence: CDR1 SGHRS, CDR2 YFSETQ. The CDR3 runs 14 residues. V was pared by 4 bases and J by 0 bases, with 10 bases between. The CDR3: CASSTTGNQETQYF. CDR3 nucleotides: TGCGCCAGCAGCACAACAGGAAACCAAGAGACCCAGTACTTC.

V and J are TRBV29-1 and TRBJ1-1, with TRBD1 matching 12 bases. With V trimmed by 6 bases and J by 1 base, 9 bases remained unmatched. The germline V gene has CDR1 SQVTM and CDR2 ANQGSEA. This CDR3 comprises 16 residues. CDR3 loop: CSVPRDRGRTNTEAFF. CDR3 DNA: TGCAGCGTCCCCCGGGACAGGGGGCGCACGAACACTGAAGCTTTCTTT.

Remarks on this clone: Additional DNA sequences in this sample encode the identical CDR3. J is TRBJ2-7 and V is TRBV6-5, with TRBD1 matching 7 bases. This CDR3 has 14 amino acids. Germline V gene data show CDR1 as MNHEY and CDR2 as SVGAGI. V gave up 5 bases and J gave up 0 bases; unmatched junction bases: 4. The CDR3: CASSSRQGSYEQYV. As DNA, the CDR3 is TGTGCCAGCAGTAGCCGACAGGGCTCCTACGAGCAGTACGTC.

The chain uses TRBV10-3 and TRBJ1-4; a possible D gene is TRBD1 (5 bases). V was clipped by 0 bases and J by 3 bases, with 8 bases between them. This CDR3 region has 15 residues. Germline CDR1 is ENHRY and CDR2 is SYGVKD. Here the CDR3 reads CAISESWGPNEKLFF. The CDR3 region has the DNA TGTGCCATCAGTGAGTCGTGGGGCCCTAATGAAAAACTGTTTTTT.